The 15 T cell receptor beta chains reported below all come from one sample, sequenced in a study of T-cell memory formation after mild COVID-19. TCRdb reanalysed the 5' RACE reads using MiXCR and keeps one entry per CDR3 protein. The table has some 340,000 distinct CDR3 sequences, roughly 13% seen once; the top ten hold 20% to 25%. The sequencing sample was made of PBMCs or a T cell subset sorted from them (not recorded which). Receptors were obtained from a man younger than 35 who had mild COVID-19 (a few samples of this study predate the infection). Cell type and time point are not known.

The chain is built from TRBV7-9 and TRBJ1-4; D is uncertain. V was trimmed by 1 base and J by 10 bases, leaving 7 bases between them. This CDR3 comprises 12 residues. Germline lookup yields CDR1 SEHNR and CDR2 FQNEAQ (reference sequence). The CDR3 coding sequence is TGTGCCAGCAGCTTAGAGGCCGGAAAACTGTTTTTT. Translated: CASSLEAGKLFF.

The CDR3 DNA reads TGTGCCAGCAGACAGTACAATCAGCCCCAGCATTTT. Residues: CASRQYNQPQHF. The genes are TRBV12-3 or TRBV12-4 and TRBJ1-5; D unresolved. V was cut by 6 bases and J by 3 bases, with 6 bases left in between. The CDR3 is 12 amino acids.

The gene calls are TRBV25-1 and TRBJ1-2; TRBD1 agrees at 8 bases. With V trimmed by 5 bases and J by 4 bases, 6 bases remained unmatched. Germline CDR1 MGHDK, CDR2 SYGVNS. The CDR3 is made up of 14 amino acids. The CDR3 DNA follows: TGTGCCAGCAGTCCTCAGGGGGCACTCTATGGCTACACCTTC. This gives the protein CASSPQGALYGYTF.

The V gene is TRBV5-1, the J gene TRBJ2-3; weak D call: TRBD1 (6 bases). Germline V gene sequence: CDR1 SGHRS, CDR2 YFSETQ. V lost 4 bases, J lost 2 bases, and 20 bases lay in between. The CDR3 runs 17 residues. DNA of the CDR3: TGCGCCAGCAGCCCCTACTCGGGCAGGGGAGACACAGATACGCAGTATTTT. It codes for CASSPYSGRGDTDTQYF.

This clonotype was counted between two and nine times. The chain carries TRBV6-6 and TRBJ2-7; D may correspond to TRBD1 or TRBD2 (5 bases each). The germline V and J ends were trimmed by 2 bases and 7 bases, with 12 bases remaining between them. This CDR3 has 13 residues. From germline, CDR1 is MNHNY and CDR2 SVGAGI (reference sequence). The DNA of the CDR3 is TGTGCCAGCAGTTACCCGGGGCCCAGAGAGCAGTACTTC. Translation gives CASSYPGPREQYF.

This clonotype was observed a handful of times. This chain joins TRBV5-1 and TRBJ2-5; the match to TRBD2 covers 10 bases. The germline gives CDR1 SGHRS, CDR2 YFSETQ. The CDR3 is made up of 16 amino acids. The trim removed 4 bases at V and 1 base at J, leaving 7 bases unmatched. The CDR3 here is CASSVLAGAFQETQYF. CDR3 sequence (DNA): TGCGCCAGCAGCGTGCTAGCGGGGGCCTTCCAAGAGACCCAGTACTTC.

This clonotype was picked up a small number of times. The chain uses TRBV12-3 or TRBV12-4 and TRBJ1-5, with 12 bases identical to TRBD1. This CDR3 spans 15 amino acids. V shed 5 bases and J 10 bases; nucleotides not matched to a gene: 9. The CDR3 nucleotides are TGTGCCAGCAGTCCCCCCGGGACAGGGGGCCCTCCCCAGCATTTT. Its translation: CASSPPGTGGPPQHF.

The chain links TRBV6-2 or TRBV6-3 to TRBJ1-5, with 10 bases matching TRBD1. J lost 2 bases, V lost 6 bases, and 7 bases had no gene match. Per the germline V gene, CDR1 is MNHEY and CDR2 is SVGEGT. CDR3 length: 16 residues. The CDR3 is CASSYIGTGGNQPQHF. CDR3 coding DNA: TGTGCCAGCAGCTACATTGGGACAGGGGGCAATCAGCCCCAGCATTTT.

V gene TRBV25-1 combines with J gene TRBJ1-6; a weak D match, TRBD1 (6 bases). The CDR3 length is 15 residues. V lost 6 bases and J lost 6, with 15 bases in between. Germline V gives CDR1 MGHDK, CDR2 SYGVNS. CDR3 in DNA: TGTGCCAGCAGCCCACAGGGTATCGCTAATTCACCCCTCCACTTT. It is translated as CASSPQGIANSPLHF.

CDR3 DNA sequence: TGTGCCAGCAGCTTCGGACAGGGGAGCACAGATACGCAGTATTTT. It yields the protein CASSFGQGSTDTQYF. This sequence joins TRBV5-6 and TRBJ2-3, with 9 bases identical to TRBD1. The V gene end was trimmed by 2 bases and the J gene end by 0 bases; junction bases not matched to a gene: 1. CDR3 size: 15 residues. CDR1 is SGHDT and CDR2 is YYEEEE in the germline V gene.

The chain uses TRBV6-1 and TRBJ2-3; D is ambiguous. Germline loops: CDR1 MNHNS, CDR2 SASEGT. V lost 3 bases and J 0 bases, leaving 4 bases between the germline ends. The CDR3 loop spans 13 amino acids. CDR3 sequence (DNA): TGTGCCAGCAGTGACCAGAGCACAGATACGCAGTATTTT. Its protein product is CASSDQSTDTQYF.

The chain recombines TRBV7-2 with TRBJ1-6; TRBD1 might be the D (5 bases). CDR1 is SGHTA and CDR2 is FQGNSA in the germline V gene. Trimming cost V 5 bases and J 9 bases, with 11 bases left between them. The CDR3 consists of 13 residues. The CDR3 DNA reads TGTGCCAGCAGCCCCCCGGGGGGTTCACCCCTCCACTTT. Translating it yields CASSPPGGSPLHF.

This clonotype was picked up many times. The V call is TRBV5-1, the J call TRBJ2-7; TRBD1 or TRBD2 may be the D gene (5 bases each). V was pared by 4 bases and J by 5 bases, with 19 bases between. This CDR3 contains 15 residues. Germline lookup yields CDR1 SGHRS and CDR2 YFSETQ. CDR3 protein: CASSETPGPRDEQYV. The CDR3 DNA is TGCGCCAGCAGCGAAACACCGGGACCTCGGGACGAGCAGTACGTC.

V usage is TRBV5-1 and J usage is TRBJ2-3, with 10 bases lining up with TRBD1. The length of the CDR3 is 16 residues. Unmatched junction bases numbered 9, after V lost 4 bases and J lost 4 bases. The germline V gene has CDR1 SGHRS and CDR2 YFSETQ. CDR3 protein: CASSPGQGQGSDTQYF. The CDR3 DNA reads as TGCGCCAGCAGCCCGGGACAGGGGCAAGGCTCAGATACGCAGTATTTT.

The chain recombines TRBV28 with TRBJ2-7; D possibly corresponds to TRBD1 (5 bases). Trimming stripped 5 bases from V and 2 bases from J, with 13 bases between. CDR3 size: 14 residues. Germline CDR1 reads MDHEN; CDR2 reads SYDVKM. The CDR3, as DNA: TGTGCCAGCAGTCTCCAGGGTTTCCCCTACGAGCAGTACGTC. Protein sequence: CASSLQGFPYEQYV.